This T cell receptor beta chain was sequenced in a study of cytomegalovirus exposure and HLA in healthy donors. The study, taken as a whole, reports: Association with HLA alleles at 0.05 false discovery rate was found for about 17,000 TCR beta sequences in a later analysis.

In the case of this clone: Its antigen is undetermined.

The PCR made use of 60 Vbeta and 13 Jbeta primers. The assay was immunoSEQ multiplex PCR, and TCRdb's table has in-frame clones only and misses some. The table includes under 130,000 clones, 69% detected once. V was cut by 3 bases and J by 2 bases, with 13 bases left in between. The CDR3 has 15 amino acids. Per the germline V gene, CDR1 is SNHLY and CDR2 is FYNNEI. V usage is TRBV2 and J usage is TRBJ1-1, with a possible D match to TRBD1 (6 bases). Sequenced material: PBMCs. The TCR sequence derives from a man younger than 40 in good health and CMV-seronegative. CDR3 bases: TGTGCCAGCAGTGACAACGTGGGGGCTAACACTGAAGCTTTCTTT. It specifies CASSDNVGANTEAFF.